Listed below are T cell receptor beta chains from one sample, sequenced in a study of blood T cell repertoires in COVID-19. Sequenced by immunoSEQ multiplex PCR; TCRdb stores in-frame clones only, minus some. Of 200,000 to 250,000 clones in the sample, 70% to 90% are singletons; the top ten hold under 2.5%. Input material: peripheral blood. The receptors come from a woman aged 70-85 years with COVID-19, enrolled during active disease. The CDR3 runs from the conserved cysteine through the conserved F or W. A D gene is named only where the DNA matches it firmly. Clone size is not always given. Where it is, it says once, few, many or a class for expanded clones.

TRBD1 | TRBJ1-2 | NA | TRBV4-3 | CASSRDRDRGRGYTF | TGCGCCAGCAGCCGCGACCGGGACAGGGGACGGGGCTACACCTTC
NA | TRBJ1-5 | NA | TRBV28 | CASSLPQGSQPQHF | TGTGCCAGCAGTTTACCCCAGGGTAGTCAGCCCCAGCATTTT
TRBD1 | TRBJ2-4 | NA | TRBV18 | CASSPMGGQGPQNIQYF | TGTGCCAGCTCACCGATGGGGGGACAGGGGCCCCAAAACATTCAGTACTTC
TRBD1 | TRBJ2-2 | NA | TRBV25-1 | CASSNRGNTGELFF | TGTGCCAGCAGTAACAGGGGGAACACCGGGGAGCTGTTTTTT
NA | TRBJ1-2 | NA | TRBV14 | CASSQDSQGYGYTF | TGTGCCAGCAGCCAAGATAGCCAGGGTTATGGCTACACCTTC
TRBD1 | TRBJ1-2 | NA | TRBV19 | CASSTRGLHYGYTF | TGTGCCAGTAGTACCAGGGGGCTTCACTATGGCTACACCTTC
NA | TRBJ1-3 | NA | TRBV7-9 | CASSLPLSAASGNTIYF | TGTGCCAGCAGCTTACCTTTGAGCGCCGCCTCTGGAAACACCATATATTTT
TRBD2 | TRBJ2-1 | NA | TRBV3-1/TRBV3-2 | CASKWLAGNEQFF | TGTGCCAGCAAATGGCTAGCGGGAAATGAGCAGTTCTTC
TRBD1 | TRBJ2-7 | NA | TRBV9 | CASSASVGRGSYEQYF | TGTGCCAGCAGCGCCTCGGTGGGCAGGGGGTCCTACGAGCAGTACTTC
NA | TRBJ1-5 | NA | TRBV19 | CASSMDYGFSNQPQHF | TGTGCCAGTAGTATGGACTACGGGTTTAGCAATCAGCCCCAGCATTTT
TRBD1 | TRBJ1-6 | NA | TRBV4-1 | CASSLTGAGNSPLHF | TGCGCCAGCAGCCTCACAGGGGCCGGGAATTCACCCCTCCACTTT
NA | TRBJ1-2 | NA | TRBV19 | CASSISQSNYGYTF | TGTGCCAGTAGTATATCCCAATCTAACTATGGCTACACCTTC
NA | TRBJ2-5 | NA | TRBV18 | CASSPGWGRETQYF | TGTGCCAGCTCACCGGGCTGGGGCAGGGAGACCCAGTACTTC
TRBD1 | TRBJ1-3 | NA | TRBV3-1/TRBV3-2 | CASSQVAAGGWVPGNTIYF | TGTGCCAGCAGCCAAGTGGCTGCAGGGGGCTGGGTACCTGGAAACACCATATATTTT
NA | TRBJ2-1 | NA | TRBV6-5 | CASSKLGQYNEQFF | TGTGCCAGCAGTAAGCTAGGACAGTACAATGAGCAGTTCTTC
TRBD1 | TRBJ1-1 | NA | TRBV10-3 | CAISAGTGLTEAFF | TGTGCCATCAGTGCAGGGACAGGGCTCACTGAAGCTTTCTTT
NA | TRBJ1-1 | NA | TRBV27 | CASSLLGGRTEAFF | TGTGCCAGCAGTTTACTAGGGGGTCGGACTGAAGCTTTCTTT
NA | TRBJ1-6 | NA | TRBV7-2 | CASSLRHGTMSPLHF | TGTGCCAGCAGCCTAAGACACGGAACCATGTCACCCCTCCACTTT
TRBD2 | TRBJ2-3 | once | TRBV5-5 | CASSLALAGVGDTQYF | TGTGCCAGCAGCTTGGCCCTAGCGGGAGTAGGAGATACGCAGTATTTT
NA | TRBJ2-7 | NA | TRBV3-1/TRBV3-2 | CASSQEEGRRTYEQYF | TGTGCCAGCAGCCAAGAGGAGGGGCGGAGGACCTACGAGCAGTACTTC
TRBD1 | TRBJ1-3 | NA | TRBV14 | CASSQLFPDRAGNTIYF | TGTGCCAGCAGCCAGCTCTTCCCGGACAGGGCTGGAAACACCATATATTTT
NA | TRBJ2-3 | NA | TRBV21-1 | CASSIPGQGTDTQYF | TGTGCCAGCAGCATCCCCGGACAGGGGACAGATACGCAGTATTTT
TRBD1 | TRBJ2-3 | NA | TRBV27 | CASSFMGTGFSDTQYF | TGTGCCAGCAGTTTTATGGGGACAGGGTTTTCAGATACGCAGTATTTT
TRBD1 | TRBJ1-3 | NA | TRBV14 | CASGTGGSGNTIYF | TGTGCCAGCGGTACAGGGGGCTCTGGAAACACCATATATTTT
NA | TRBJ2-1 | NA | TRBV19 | CASSITRTELGSNEQFF | TGTGCCAGTAGTATTACCAGGACAGAACTAGGATCGAATGAGCAGTTCTTC
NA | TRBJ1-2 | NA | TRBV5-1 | CASSLAEGNYGYTF | TGCGCCAGCAGCTTGGCGGAGGGAAACTATGGCTACACCTTC
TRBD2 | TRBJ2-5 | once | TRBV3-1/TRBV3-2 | CASRLAGQETQYF | TGTGCCAGCAGGTTAGCGGGGCAAGAGACCCAGTACTTC
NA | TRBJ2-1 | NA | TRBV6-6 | CASTYSEVFNEQFF | TGTGCCAGCACATATAGCGAGGTTTTCAATGAGCAGTTCTTC
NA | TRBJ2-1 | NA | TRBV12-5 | CASGRDSRYNEQFF | TGTGCTAGTGGGCGGGACTCGAGGTACAATGAGCAGTTCTTC
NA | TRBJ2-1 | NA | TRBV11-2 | CASSLFGEQFF | TGTGCCAGCAGCTTATTCGGTGAGCAGTTCTTC
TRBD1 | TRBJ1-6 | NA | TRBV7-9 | CASSGDGDRVSPLHF | TGTGCCAGCAGCGGAGATGGGGACAGGGTTTCACCCCTCCACTTT
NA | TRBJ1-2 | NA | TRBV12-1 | CASSFGGGNYGYTF | NA
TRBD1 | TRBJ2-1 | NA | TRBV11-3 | CASSRDRVNEQFF | TGTGCCAGCAGCCGCGACAGGGTCAATGAGCAGTTCTTC
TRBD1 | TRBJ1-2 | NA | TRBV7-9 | CASSMGQAPNYGYTF | TGTGCCAGCAGCATGGGACAGGCCCCGAACTATGGCTACACCTTC
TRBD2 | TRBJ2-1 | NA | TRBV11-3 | CASSLGPAGDNEQFF | TGTGCCAGCAGCTTAGGCCCAGCGGGAGACAATGAGCAGTTCTTC
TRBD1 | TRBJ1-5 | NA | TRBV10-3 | CAISEGQGDGQPQHF | TGTGCCATCAGTGAGGGACAGGGGGACGGTCAGCCCCAGCATTTT
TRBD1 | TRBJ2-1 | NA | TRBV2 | CATGQGSNEQFF | TGTGCCACCGGACAGGGCTCCAATGAGCAGTTCTTC
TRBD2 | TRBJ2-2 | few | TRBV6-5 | CASRPGLAPGELFF | TGTGCCAGCCGTCCGGGACTAGCCCCCGGGGAGCTGTTTTTT
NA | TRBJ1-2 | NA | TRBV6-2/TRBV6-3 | CASSYGRGKGLRYGYTF | TGTGCCAGCAGTTACGGTCGGGGGAAGGGACTCAGATATGGCTACACCTTC
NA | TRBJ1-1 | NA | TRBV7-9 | CASSSIANTEAFF | TGTGCCAGCAGCTCAATAGCGAACACTGAAGCTTTCTTT